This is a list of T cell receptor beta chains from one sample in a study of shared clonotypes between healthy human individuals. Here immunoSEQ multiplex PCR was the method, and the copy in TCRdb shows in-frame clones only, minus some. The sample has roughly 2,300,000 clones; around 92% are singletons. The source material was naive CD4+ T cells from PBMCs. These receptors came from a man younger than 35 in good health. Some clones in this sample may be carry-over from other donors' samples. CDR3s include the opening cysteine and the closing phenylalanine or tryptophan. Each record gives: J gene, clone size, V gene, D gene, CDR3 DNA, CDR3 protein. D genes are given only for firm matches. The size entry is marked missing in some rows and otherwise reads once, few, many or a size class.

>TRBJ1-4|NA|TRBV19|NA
TGTGCCAGTAGTATAACAGCAACTAATGAAAAACTGTTTTTT
CASSITATNEKLFF
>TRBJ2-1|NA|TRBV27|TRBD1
TGTGCCAGCAGCGGCAGGGGGCGCTCCTACAATGAGCAGTTCTTC
CASSGRGRSYNEQFF
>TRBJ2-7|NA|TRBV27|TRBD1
TGTGCCAGCAGTCCGCCCCCGTTCTTGGGCGTGAACAGGGGCTCCTACGAGCAGTACTTC
CASSPPPFLGVNRGSYEQYF
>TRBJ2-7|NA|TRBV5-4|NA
TGTGCCAGCAGCAATGGGCCAGGCCCCACCTACGAGCAGTACTTC
CASSNGPGPTYEQYF
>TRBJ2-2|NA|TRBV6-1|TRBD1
TGTGCCAGCAGCCCAGGGGGCAAAGGGACCGGGGAGCTGTTTTTT
CASSPGGKGTGELFF
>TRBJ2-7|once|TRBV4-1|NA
TGCGCCAGCAGCCAAGAAGGAGCAGGGCCTAAGTCCTACGAGCAGTACTTC
CASSQEGAGPKSYEQYF
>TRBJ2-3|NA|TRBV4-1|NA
TGCGCCAGCAGCCTCGCACCGCTAAATACGCAGTATTTT
CASSLAPLNTQYF
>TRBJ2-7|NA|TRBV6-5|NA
TGTGCCAGCAGTCTGGGGAGGTACGATTACGAGCAGTACTTC
CASSLGRYDYEQYF
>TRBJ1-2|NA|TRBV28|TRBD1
TGTGCCAGCAGTTCTCCGGGGACAGGGCATGGCTACACCTTC
CASSSPGTGHGYTF
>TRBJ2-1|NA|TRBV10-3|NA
TGTGCCATCAAGGAAGCTTATTCCTACAATGAGCAGTTCTTC
CAIKEAYSYNEQFF
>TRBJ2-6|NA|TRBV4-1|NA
TGCGCCAGCAGCCATCCTATTATCTCTGGGGCCAACGTCCTGACTTTC
CASSHPIISGANVLTF
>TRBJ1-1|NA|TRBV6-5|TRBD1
TGTGCCAGCAGCACCGGGACAGGTGAAGCTTTCTTT
CASSTGTGEAFF
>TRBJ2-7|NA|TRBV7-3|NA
TGTGCCAGCAGCTCCCGTCGGTTCAGGGGAACCTACGAGCAGTACTTC
CASSSRRFRGTYEQYF
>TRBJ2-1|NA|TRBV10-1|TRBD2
TGCGCCAGCAGTGAGTCGGGGACTAGCGGTTACAATGAGCAGTTCTTC
CASSESGTSGYNEQFF
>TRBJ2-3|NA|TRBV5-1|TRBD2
TGCGCCAGCAGCCCCGGACTAGCGGAGACAGATACGCAGTATTTT
CASSPGLAETDTQYF
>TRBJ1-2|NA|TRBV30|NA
TGTGCCTGGTTAGAAGGCGCCGGCTATGGCTACACCTTC
CAWLEGAGYGYTF
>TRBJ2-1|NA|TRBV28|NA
TGTGCCAGCAGTTTGGCCGGGGGCGGCTTGGAGTTCTTC
CASSLAGGGLEFF
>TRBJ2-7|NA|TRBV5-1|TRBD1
TGCGCCAGCACTTACTCGGGACAGGGTTACGAGCAGTACTTC
CASTYSGQGYEQYF
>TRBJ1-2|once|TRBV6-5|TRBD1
TGTGCCAGCAGTTTAACAGGGGACAGTGACTATGGCTACACCTTC
CASSLTGDSDYGYTF
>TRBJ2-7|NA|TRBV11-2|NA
TGTGCCAGCAGCTTAGTCGGACAGACGGGGGACGAGCAGTACTTC
CASSLVGQTGDEQYF
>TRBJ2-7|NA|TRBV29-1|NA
TGCAGCGTCGCGGACGGACCCTCCTACGAGCAGTACTTC
CSVADGPSYEQYF
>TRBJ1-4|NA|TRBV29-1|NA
TGCAGCGTTCTTCTGTGGGGGGGCACAACTAATGAAAAACTGTTTTTT
CSVLLWGGTTNEKLFF
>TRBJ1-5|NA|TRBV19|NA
TGTGCCAGTAGTATAGGGGGGGAAAACCAGCCCCAGCATTTT
CASSIGGENQPQHF
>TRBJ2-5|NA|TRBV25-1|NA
TGTGCCAGCAGTGGAAAGGGTGGGCGCCAAGAGACCCAGTACTTC
CASSGKGGRQETQYF
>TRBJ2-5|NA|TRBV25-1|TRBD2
TGTGCCAGCAGGGGGACTAGCGGATCCCAAGAGACCCAGTACTTC
CASRGTSGSQETQYF
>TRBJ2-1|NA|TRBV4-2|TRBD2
TGTGCCAGCAGCTTGGGGGGGAGCGGTTACAATGAGCAGTTCTTC
CASSLGGSGYNEQFF
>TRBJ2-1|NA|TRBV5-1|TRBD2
TGCGCCAGCAGCCCCCCAGCGGGAGGGCCTTACAATGAGCAGTTCTTC
CASSPPAGGPYNEQFF
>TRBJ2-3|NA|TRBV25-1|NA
TGTGCCATCAGCATGCCAGCTACAGATACGCAGTATTTT
CAISMPATDTQYF